This T cell receptor beta chain derives from a study of T-cell memory formation after mild COVID-19. Study results and limitations: Balance between CD4 and CD8 was seen in clones contracting day 15 to 85, and a CD4+ lean was seen in later expanders. SARS-CoV-2 specificity of second-wave clones peaking day 37 was unconfirmed.

This CDR3 is built from 13 residues. Trimming stripped 6 bases from V and 3 bases from J, with 11 bases between. This clonotype was observed at least ten times. The target antigen is unknown. TCRdb passed the 5' RACE reads through MiXCR, listing each CDR3 protein once. The sample records 560,000 or so distinct CDR3 sequences, approximately 15% being singletons. The chain has TRBV12-3 or TRBV12-4 and TRBJ2-5; D is unclear. The source of this sequence is an adult woman who had mild COVID-19 (a few samples of this study predate the infection). Cell type and time point are not known. Specimen: PBMCs or a T cell subset sorted from them (not recorded which). The CDR3 DNA sequence: TGTGCCAGCAGCTTCGGCGGAAAAGAGACCCAGTACTTC. It encodes CASSFGGKETQYF.